The subject of this entry is one T cell receptor (beta chain). Its antigen is undetermined. Germline assignment: CDR1 KGHSH and CDR2 LQKENI. Deletions cut 2 bases from V and 4 bases from J, with 8 bases between. There are 13 residues in the CDR3. This specimen comes from a study of T cell responses to AZD1222 COVID-19 vaccine. Broader study findings: Repertoire collection took place solely once the T cell response had peaked. Just a handful of AZD1222 recipients were seropositive at baseline. Unmutated regions of variants are reportedly targeted by nearly half of spike-specific TCRs.

The method was immunoSEQ multiplex PCR; TCRdb's version includes in-frame clones alone and lacks a portion of them. The sample yields approximately 77,000 clones, roughly 90% seen once. The chain recombines TRBV18 with TRBJ1-1; TRBD1 is a possible D gene (5 bases). The receptor was derived from an adult who received the AZD1222 COVID-19 vaccine. Sample: peripheral blood, taken 28 days after the second AZD1222 dose. CDR3 residues: CASSPGTGTEAFF. The CDR3 DNA follows: TGTGCCAGCTCACCAGGGACGGGCACTGAAGCTTTCTTT.